This TCR beta chain originates from a study of cytomegalovirus exposure and HLA in healthy donors. The CDR3 loop spans 11 amino acids. Deletions cut 5 bases from V and 7 bases from J, with 8 bases between. Germline V CDR1 and CDR2: SQVTM, ANQGSEA. Use of 60 Vbeta and 13 Jbeta primers characterized the PCR. Measured with immunoSEQ multiplex PCR; TCRdb has only the in-frame clones, and not every one. In the table there are around 64,000 clones, roughly 80% of which are singletons. The sample holds a few counts of this clone. This chain links TRBV29-1 with TRBJ1-4, with no clear D. The source material was PBMCs. This TCR was sampled from a woman aged 30 to 39 in good health and CMV-seropositive. The CDR3 here is CSVLVGEKLFF. The CDR3 DNA reads as TGCAGCGTTCTCGTCGGTGAAAAACTGTTTTTT.